Listed below are T cell receptor beta chains from one sample, sequenced in a study of CD8 T cells in Susac syndrome. TCRdb used MiXCR to reprocess the immunoSEQ multiplex PCR reads, holding one entry per CDR3 protein. The table has 200,000 to 250,000 distinct CDR3 sequences, around 96% seen once; the top ten hold roughly 0.1%. The specimen was CD4+ T cells from PBMCs. The receptor source for this set is a human donor with multiple sclerosis. Each CDR3 is given with its conserved first and last residue. Clone sizes are given selectively: once, few, many, or a class where the clone is expanded.

len: 15; v_gene: TRBV4-1; abundance: .; j_gene: TRBJ1-4; CDR3aa: CASSLTGDGREKLFF
len: 15; v_gene: TRBV7-2; abundance: once; j_gene: TRBJ2-3; CDR3aa: CASSKLDVRTDTQYF
len: 14; v_gene: TRBV6-1; abundance: .; j_gene: TRBJ2-7; CDR3aa: CASTETGSSYEQYF
len: 15; v_gene: TRBV2; abundance: .; j_gene: TRBJ2-1; CDR3aa: CASSVDSTAYNEQFF
len: 14; v_gene: TRBV30; abundance: .; j_gene: TRBJ2-1; CDR3aa: CAWTLPGSIHEQFF
len: 15; v_gene: TRBV7-9; abundance: .; j_gene: TRBJ2-1; CDR3aa: CASSPGTKSYNEQFF
len: 13; v_gene: TRBV3-1; abundance: .; j_gene: TRBJ2-7; CDR3aa: CASSQAGGHEQYF
len: 19; v_gene: TRBV4-1; abundance: .; j_gene: TRBJ1-6; CDR3aa: CASSQDSLGTSSYNSPLHF
len: 15; v_gene: TRBV7-6; abundance: .; j_gene: TRBJ2-7; CDR3aa: CASSPRSGTAYEQYF
len: 13; v_gene: TRBV29-1; abundance: once; j_gene: TRBJ2-2; CDR3aa: CSVASGSLGELFF
len: 13; v_gene: TRBV5-8; abundance: .; j_gene: TRBJ2-7; CDR3aa: CASGRGPFYEQYF
len: 16; v_gene: TRBV9; abundance: .; j_gene: TRBJ2-1; CDR3aa: CASSVGLGQSYNEQFF
len: 12; v_gene: TRBV20-1; abundance: .; j_gene: TRBJ1-3; CDR3aa: CSVQVFGNTIYF
len: 15; v_gene: TRBV7-2; abundance: once; j_gene: TRBJ2-1; CDR3aa: CASSLSFVGSREQFF
len: 13; v_gene: TRBV9; abundance: .; j_gene: TRBJ2-1; CDR3aa: CASSNRESNEQFF
len: 13; v_gene: TRBV2; abundance: .; j_gene: TRBJ2-3; CDR3aa: CAIASGSADTQYF
len: 13; v_gene: TRBV20-1; abundance: .; j_gene: TRBJ1-2; CDR3aa: CSARGEPNYGYTF